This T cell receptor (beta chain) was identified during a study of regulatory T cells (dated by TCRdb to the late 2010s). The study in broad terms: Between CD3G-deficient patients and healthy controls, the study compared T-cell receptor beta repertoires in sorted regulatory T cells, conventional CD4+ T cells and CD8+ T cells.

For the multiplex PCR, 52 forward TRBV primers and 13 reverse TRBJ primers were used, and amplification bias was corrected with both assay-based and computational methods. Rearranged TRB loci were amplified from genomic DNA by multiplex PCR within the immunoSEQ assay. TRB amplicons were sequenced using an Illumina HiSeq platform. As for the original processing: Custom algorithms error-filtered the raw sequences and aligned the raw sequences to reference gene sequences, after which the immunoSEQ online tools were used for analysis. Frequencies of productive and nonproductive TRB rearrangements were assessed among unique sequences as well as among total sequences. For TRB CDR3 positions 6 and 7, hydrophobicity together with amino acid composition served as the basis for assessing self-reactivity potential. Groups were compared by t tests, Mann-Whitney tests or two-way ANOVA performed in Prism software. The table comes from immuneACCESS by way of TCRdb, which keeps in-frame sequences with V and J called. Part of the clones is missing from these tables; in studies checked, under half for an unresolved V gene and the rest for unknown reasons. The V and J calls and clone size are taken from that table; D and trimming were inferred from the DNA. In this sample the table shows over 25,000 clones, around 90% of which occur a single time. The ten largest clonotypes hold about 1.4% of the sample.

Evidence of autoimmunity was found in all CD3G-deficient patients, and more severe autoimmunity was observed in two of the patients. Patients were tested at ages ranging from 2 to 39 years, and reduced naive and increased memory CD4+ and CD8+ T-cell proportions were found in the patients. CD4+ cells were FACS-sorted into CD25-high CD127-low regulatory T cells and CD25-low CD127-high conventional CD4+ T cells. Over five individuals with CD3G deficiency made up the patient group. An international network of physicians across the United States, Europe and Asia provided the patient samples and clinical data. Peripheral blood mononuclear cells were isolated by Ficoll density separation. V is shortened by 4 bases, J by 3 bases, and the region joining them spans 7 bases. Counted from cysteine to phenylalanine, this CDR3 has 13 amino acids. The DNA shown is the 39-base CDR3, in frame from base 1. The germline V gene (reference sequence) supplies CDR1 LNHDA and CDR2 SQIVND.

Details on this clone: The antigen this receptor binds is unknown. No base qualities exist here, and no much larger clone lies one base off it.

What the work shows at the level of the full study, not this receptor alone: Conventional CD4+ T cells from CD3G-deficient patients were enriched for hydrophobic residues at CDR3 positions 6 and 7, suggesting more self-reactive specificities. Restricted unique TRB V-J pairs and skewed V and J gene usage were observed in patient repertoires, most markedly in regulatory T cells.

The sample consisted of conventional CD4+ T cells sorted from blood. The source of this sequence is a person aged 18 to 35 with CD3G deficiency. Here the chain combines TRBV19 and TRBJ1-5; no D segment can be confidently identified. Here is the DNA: TGTGCCAGTAGTAGACAATTCAATCAGCCCCAGCATTTT. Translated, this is CASSRQFNQPQHF.